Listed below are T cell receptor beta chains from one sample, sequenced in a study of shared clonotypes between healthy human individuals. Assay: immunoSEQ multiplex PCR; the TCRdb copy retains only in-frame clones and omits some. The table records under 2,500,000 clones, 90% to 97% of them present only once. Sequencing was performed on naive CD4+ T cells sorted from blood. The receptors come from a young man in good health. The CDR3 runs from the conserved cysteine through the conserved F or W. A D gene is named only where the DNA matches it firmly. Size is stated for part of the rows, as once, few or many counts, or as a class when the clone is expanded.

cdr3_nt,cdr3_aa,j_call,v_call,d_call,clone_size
TGTGCCAGCAGTTACTCGGACAGATCTAATTCACCCCTCCACTTT,CASSYSDRSNSPLHF,TRBJ1-6,TRBV6-5,NA,NA
TGTGCTAGCAGCTTAGCGCCGTCTAGCGGTAACACCGGGGAGCTGTTTTTT,CASSLAPSSGNTGELFF,TRBJ2-2,TRBV7-7,TRBD2,NA
TGTGCCAGCAGCTCCCAGAACACCGGGGAGCTGTTTTTT,CASSSQNTGELFF,TRBJ2-2,TRBV6-1,NA,NA
TGTGCCAGCAGTTACGTCGGATATCAGCCCCAGCATTTT,CASSYVGYQPQHF,TRBJ1-5,TRBV6-6,NA,few
TGCGCCAGCAGCTTATGGAAAGCGGGAACCCCCCAAGATACGCAGTATTTT,CASSLWKAGTPQDTQYF,TRBJ2-3,TRBV5-1,TRBD2,once
TGTGCCAGCAGCTTGCGGACTAGCGGTTATGGCACCGGGGAGCTGTTTTTT,CASSLRTSGYGTGELFF,TRBJ2-2,TRBV5-6,TRBD2,NA
TGTGCCAGCAGTTTTCTCCGACAGGGAACATCCTACGAGCAGTACTTC,CASSFLRQGTSYEQYF,TRBJ2-7,TRBV6-5,TRBD1,NA
TGTGCCAGCAGTTACGCCCCGGGGCGCGAGCAGTACTTC,CASSYAPGREQYF,TRBJ2-7,TRBV6-6,NA,NA
TGTGCCAGCAGTCCCGACAGTAATAGCAATCAGCCCCAGCATTTT,CASSPDSNSNQPQHF,TRBJ1-5,TRBV27,NA,NA
TGCGCCAGCAGTGAGTCCAGCCATCTGGGCTACACCTTC,CASSESSHLGYTF,TRBJ1-2,TRBV10-2,NA,NA
TGTGCCTGCCGACCCTCGGGCCTAGACACCGGGGAGCTGTTTTTT,CACRPSGLDTGELFF,TRBJ2-2,TRBV6-1,NA,once
TGTGCCAGCAGCTTTGGTTGGAGGGCCGGGGAGCTGTTTTTT,CASSFGWRAGELFF,TRBJ2-2,TRBV7-9,NA,NA
TGTGCCAGCAGACTAACTAGCGGCCCGAACACCGGGGAGCTGTTTTTT,CASRLTSGPNTGELFF,TRBJ2-2,TRBV6-6,TRBD2,NA
TGTGCCAGCAGCCCTCGTTGGGGGCGGGCCAATTCCTACGAGCAGTACTTC,CASSPRWGRANSYEQYF,TRBJ2-7,TRBV13,NA,NA
TGCAGTGCTTCCCCAGGGGAGACCCAGTACTTC,CSASPGETQYF,TRBJ2-5,TRBV20-1,NA,NA
TGTGCCAGCTCACCAAACTCGGGGTGGAACACTGAAGCTTTCTTT,CASSPNSGWNTEAFF,TRBJ1-1,TRBV18,NA,NA
TGTGCCAGCAGTACGACAGGGGTAGGGTACGAGCAGTACTTC,CASSTTGVGYEQYF,TRBJ2-7,TRBV2,TRBD1,NA
TGTGCCAGCAGCTTGGGCAGGCCCTCTGGAAACACCATATATTTT,CASSLGRPSGNTIYF,TRBJ1-3,TRBV7-9,NA,NA
TGTGCCAGCAGCTACCCCGGACAGGGCGCAAACTACGAGCAGTACTTC,CASSYPGQGANYEQYF,TRBJ2-7,TRBV7-9,TRBD1,NA
TGCGCCAGCAGCCAAGAAAGGTCTCAGCCCCAGCATTTT,CASSQERSQPQHF,TRBJ1-5,TRBV4-1,NA,NA
TGTGCCAGCAGCTCGGCAGGGGCGAGCTCCTACAATGAGCAGTTCTTC,CASSSAGASSYNEQFF,TRBJ2-1,TRBV7-3,NA,NA
TGTGCCAGCAGTATCGCAGGGGCTGGCACTGAAGCTTTCTTT,CASSIAGAGTEAFF,TRBJ1-1,TRBV6-6,NA,NA
TGCAGCGTTGGATCGTTTGAAAAACTGTTTTTT,CSVGSFEKLFF,TRBJ1-4,TRBV29-1,NA,NA
TGTGCCAGCACCACACAGGGGTATCAGCCCCAGCATTTT,CASTTQGYQPQHF,TRBJ1-5,TRBV2,TRBD1,NA
TGTGCCTGGAGTGTAGGAGGGGCGCGAAGCACTGAAGCTTTCTTT,CAWSVGGARSTEAFF,TRBJ1-1,TRBV30,NA,once
TGTGCCAGCAGCTTAGTGGAAGGCAGGGGGAATTCACCCCTCCACTTT,CASSLVEGRGNSPLHF,TRBJ1-6,TRBV7-2,TRBD1,few
TGTGCCAGCAGTGAATATCGGGAGACTGGCTACACCTTC,CASSEYRETGYTF,TRBJ1-2,TRBV25-1,NA,NA
TGTGCCAGCAGTCGGACGGGGACAGGGGCGAATCAGCCCCAGCATTTT,CASSRTGTGANQPQHF,TRBJ1-5,TRBV7-9,TRBD1,once
TGCGCCAGCAGCCAAGAAAACAGCTACTCCTACGAGCAGTACTTC,CASSQENSYSYEQYF,TRBJ2-7,TRBV4-1,NA,NA
TGTGCCAGCAGCTTAGGACTAGCGGGTGGTCCCGGGGAGCTGTTTTTT,CASSLGLAGGPGELFF,TRBJ2-2,TRBV7-9,TRBD2,NA
TGTGCCTGGAGCAAGTCTCGTTACAATGAGCAGTTCTTC,CAWSKSRYNEQFF,TRBJ2-1,TRBV30,NA,NA
TGTGCCAGCAGCTTCCCCCCGGGGCCAACCGTTTCGTACACAGATACGCAGTATTTT,CASSFPPGPTVSYTDTQYF,TRBJ2-3,TRBV7-2,NA,NA
TGTGCCATCAGTTCGACCGGGGAGCTGTTTTTT,CAISSTGELFF,TRBJ2-2,TRBV10-3,NA,NA
TGCGCCGGAACCGGGACAGGGACCTACGAGCAGTACTTC,CAGTGTGTYEQYF,TRBJ2-7,TRBV6-6,TRBD1,NA